A single sample is the source of the 17 T cell receptor beta chains below, sequenced in a study of vaccination effects on CD4 cells after COVID-19. Cells that had been cultured for roughly eleven days were the source of isolated CD4+ T cells. The participants, recipients of two vaccine doses, got either BNT162b2 or mRNA-1273. No antigen has been assigned to these receptors. Clones were sequenced by immunoSEQ multiplex PCR, and TCRdb holds only the in-frame ones, with some missing. There are about 73,000 clones in the sample; about 73% occur only once, and about 2% lies in the top ten. Material: CD4+ T cells from PBMCs cultured without peptide, obtained after COVID-19 vaccination. The receptors stem from a human donor who received a COVID-19 vaccine.

This clone showed up just a few times. The rearrangement joins TRBV4-2 to TRBJ1-5, with D possibly being TRBD1 (6 bases). The CDR3 has 15 amino acids. Trimming left V 4 bases short and J 5 bases short, with 15 bases between. Germline V CDR1 and CDR2: LGHNA, YNFKEQ. The CDR3 here is CASSLVGGADQPQHF. DNA of the CDR3: TGTGCCAGCAGCCTAGTTGGGGGGGCGGATCAGCCCCAGCATTTT.

This chain connects TRBV6-1 to TRBJ1-1; TRBD1 agrees at 7 bases. The V gene's germline CDR1 is MNHNS and CDR2 SASEGT. J lost 11 bases, V lost 2 bases, and 17 bases had no gene match. The CDR3 consists of 16 residues. The CDR3 sequence is CASSERGTAPRPEAFF. Written as DNA, the CDR3 is TGTGCCAGCAGTGAAAGGGGGACAGCTCCGCGCCCGGAGGCTTTCTTT.

Only a few counts were recorded for this clone. V usage is TRBV7-9 and J usage is TRBJ1-1; D is uncertain. CDR3 size: 14 residues. With 1 base removed from V and 2 bases from J, the gap between germline ends came to 8 bases. Looked up from germline, CDR1 is SEHNR and CDR2 is FQNEAQ (reference sequence). CDR3 bases: TGTGCCAGCAGCTTAGACCCAGAAAACACTGAAGCTTTCTTT. Its translation: CASSLDPENTEAFF.

The chain has TRBV2 and TRBJ2-4; TRBD2 matches 12 bases. The CDR3 has 17 residues. V lost 6 bases and J lost 2; bases outside the gene matches: 8. From germline, CDR1 is SNHLY and CDR2 FYNNEI. CDR3 in DNA: TGTGCCAGCAGGGACCTAGCGGGGGGGCTTTCCAAAAACATTCAGTACTTC. Translation gives CASRDLAGGLSKNIQYF.

This clone occurred a few times. The rearrangement joins TRBV2 to TRBJ1-5; D may be TRBD1 (5 bases). Per the germline V gene, CDR1 is SNHLY and CDR2 is FYNNEI. The CDR3 length is 14 residues. Trimming stripped 2 bases from V and 0 bases from J, with 5 bases between. The CDR3 loop is CASSERGSNQPQHF. The CDR3 coding sequence is TGTGCCAGCAGTGAAAGGGGTAGCAATCAGCCCCAGCATTTT. The full variable domain, in which reference TRBV2 and TRBJ1-5 provide the parts outside the CDR3, is EPEVTQTPSHQVTQMGQEVILRCVPISNHLYFYWYRQILGQKVEFLVSFYNNEISEKSEIFDDQFSVERPDGSNFTLKIRSTKLEDSAMYFCASSERGSNQPQHFGDGTRLSIL.

J is TRBJ2-7 and V is TRBV13; D gene ambiguous. Trimming pared 3 bases from V and 3 bases from J, leaving 6 bases between. This CDR3 comprises 12 residues. Germline lookup yields CDR1 PRHDT and CDR2 FYEKMQ (reference sequence). The CDR3 nucleotides are TGTGCCAGCAGCTTTAGACACTACGAGCAGTACGTC. It is translated as CASSFRHYEQYV.

V and J are TRBV28 and TRBJ1-2; 8 bases fit TRBD1. V lost 4 bases, J lost 5 bases, and 6 bases stayed unmatched. This CDR3 has 14 amino acids. Germline lookup yields CDR1 MDHEN and CDR2 SYDVKM. The chain's CDR3 is CASSWGQELYGYTF. CDR3 coding DNA: TGTGCCAGCAGTTGGGGACAGGAACTGTATGGCTACACCTTC.

This chain links TRBV2 with TRBJ1-2; 9 nucleotides line up with TRBD1. The CDR3 totals 13 residues. The ends lost 2 bases at V and 6 bases at J; junction bases unmatched: 1. Looked up from germline, CDR1 is SNHLY and CDR2 is FYNNEI. This CDR3 is CASSERDRDGYTF. CDR3 DNA: TGTGCCAGCAGTGAAAGGGACAGGGATGGCTACACCTTC. Drawing the rest from reference TRBV2 and TRBJ1-2, the complete variable domain is EPEVTQTPSHQVTQMGQEVILRCVPISNHLYFYWYRQILGQKVEFLVSFYNNEISEKSEIFDDQFSVERPDGSNFTLKIRSTKLEDSAMYFCASSERDRDGYTFGSGTRLTVV.

The V call is TRBV3-1 (or the pseudogene TRBV3-2), the J call TRBJ2-7; D gene uncertain. The V end was cut by 10 bases, the J end by 9 bases, with 46 bases between. The CDR3 consists of 21 residues. The germline gives CDR1 LGHDT, CDR2 YNNKEL (reference sequence). CDR3 bases: TGTGCCACCATAACCCCCCTCCCCCCGGGCGGATTCGAGTCCCCTTCTTCCCGGCAGTACGTC. Translation gives CATITPLPPGGFESPSSRQYV.

This chain uses TRBV18 with TRBJ2-1; D unresolved. This CDR3 comprises 12 residues. Between the trimmed V and J ends, which lost 1 base and 7 bases, there was a span of 5 bases. The V gene's germline CDR1 is KGHSH and CDR2 LQKENI. The DNA for the CDR3 is TGTGCCAGCTCACCACTCCGGAATGAGCAGTTCTTC. Residues: CASSPLRNEQFF. Combining the CDR3 with reference TRBV18 and TRBJ2-1 gives the whole variable domain NAGVMQNPRHLVRRRGQEARLRCSPMKGHSHVYWYRQLPEEGLKFMVYLQKENIIDESGMPKERFSAEFPKEGPSILRIQQVVRGDSAAYFCASSPLRNEQFFGPGTRLTVL.

The J gene is TRBJ2-1, the V gene TRBV7-2, with 10 bases lining up with TRBD2. The germline gives CDR1 SGHTA, CDR2 FQGNSA. The V and J ends lost 2 bases and 4 bases, in that order; junction bases with no gene match: 5. This CDR3 has 16 amino acids. CDR3 in DNA: TGTGCCAGCAGCTTATATGCTAGCGGGAGTTACAATGAGCAGTTCTTC. It translates to CASSLYASGSYNEQFF.

The V call is TRBV12-1, the J call TRBJ2-5; the DNA was not used to check the table's D call, TRBD2. TRBV12-1 is a pseudogene. The CDR3 totals 15 residues. DNA for the CDR3: TGTGCCAGCAGCGGAGGAGTGGCCTCGGAGGAGACCCAGTACTTC. Amino acids: CASSGGVASEETQYF.

The gene calls are TRBV3-1 (or the pseudogene TRBV3-2) and TRBJ2-4, with D possibly matching TRBD1 (5 bases). V was trimmed by 3 bases and J by 0 bases, leaving 12 bases between them. The CDR3 length is 16 residues. Germline lookup yields CDR1 LGHDT and CDR2 YNNKEL (reference sequence). CDR3 protein: CASSHRQSLAKNIQYF. CDR3 coding DNA: TGTGCCAGCAGCCACCGACAGAGCCTAGCCAAAAACATTCAGTACTTC.

The rearrangement joins TRBV5-1 to TRBJ2-2; a possible D gene is TRBD1 (6 bases). V lost 5 bases, J lost 0 bases, and 17 bases lay in between. Germline CDR1 and CDR2: SGHRS and YFSETQ. The CDR3 totals 17 residues. The chain's CDR3 is CASRKIRGNANTGELFF. CDR3 coding DNA: TGCGCCAGCAGGAAAATCAGGGGAAACGCGAACACCGGGGAGCTGTTTTTT.

CDR3 loop: CASSFLGGQPQHF. CDR3 DNA: TGCGCCAGCAGCTTTCTGGGCGGTCAGCCCCAGCATTTT. This chain connects TRBV5-1 to TRBJ1-5, with D hard to call. Germline CDR1 is SGHRS and CDR2 is YFSETQ. Deletions cut 2 bases from V and 6 bases from J, with 9 bases between. This CDR3 has 13 residues. Full variable domain (rest looked up from reference TRBV5-1 and TRBJ1-5): KAGVTQTPRYLIKTRGQQVTLSCSPISGHRSVSWYQQTPGQGLQFLFEYFSETQRNKGNFPGRFSGRQFSNSRSEMNVSTLELGDSALYLCASSFLGGQPQHFGDGTRLSIL.

The chain is built from TRBV15 and TRBJ2-5; perhaps TRBD2 as D (7 bases). Germline values: CDR1 LNHNV, CDR2 YYDKDF (reference sequence). CDR3 length: 16 amino acids. Deletions cut 1 base from V and 5 bases from J, with 17 bases between. The CDR3 coding sequence is TGTGCCACCAGCAGAGTAGTGGGGGGGCTGGGTGAGACCCAGTACTTC. Residues: CATSRVVGGLGETQYF.

In nucleotides, the CDR3 is TGTGCCAGCAGCAAAGTAAGCGGTTTTAGCACAGATACGCAGTATTTT. Protein sequence: CASSKVSGFSTDTQYF. The rearrangement links TRBV7-6 to TRBJ2-3, with D possibly being TRBD2 (5 bases). The ends were cut back, 5 bases at V and 0 bases at J, with 15 bases in the middle. The CDR3 is 16 residues long. Germline CDR1 is SGHVS and CDR2 is FNYEAQ.